This T cell receptor (beta chain) appears in the sequencing data of a study of blood T cells in healthy people across ages. A J-beta primer mix and a sample-barcoded 5' primer were used in a second PCR of about 7 to 12 cycles. Every single cDNA molecule received a tag from a template-switch adaptor with 12 random nucleotides. TCRdb re-called the 5' RACE reads through MiXCR, storing one row per CDR3 protein. Altogether hundreds of thousands of distinct CDR3 sequences are present, roughly 50% being singletons, with the ten largest covering around 32%. Isolating PBMCs gave at least 6 million of these cells per sample. Germline CDR1 and CDR2: LGHNA and YSLEER. CDR3 length: 13 amino acids. V was shortened by 0 bases and J by 1 base, with 3 bases between the two germline ends. In this sample, this clonotype turned up many times.

This clonotype was obtained from a woman aged 55-69 years in good health. The chain recombines TRBV4-3 with TRBJ1-1; D uncertain. The sample consisted of blood. CDR3 DNA: TGCGCCAGCAGCCAAGACAGGAACACTGAAGCTTTCTTT. This codes for CASSQDRNTEAFF.